This entry describes one T cell receptor (beta chain). Its antigen is still unknown. CD4+ naive, central memory, regulatory and stem cell-like memory subsets were isolated by sorting on CD45RO/CCR7/CD25/CD127/CD95/CD27. The data were taken from a study of beta chain features in type 1 diabetes. The study's findings and limits: Insertion counts at VDJ junctions were lower in type 1 diabetes patients, who also showed more deletions there. Researchers reported that naive, central memory and Treg TCRB repertoires appeared more similar in patients than in healthy donors. Shortening of TCRB CDR3s, moderate but significant, appeared in all four CD4+ subsets of Type 1 diabetes patients. Equally in patients and controls, shorter templates might have been favored by PCR.

Germline V gives CDR1 SEHNR, CDR2 FQNEAQ (reference sequence). V was clipped by 8 bases and J by 4 bases; unmatched bases: 13. The length of the CDR3 is 15 residues. Expressed TCRB transcripts were sequenced because the isolated RNA had all been reverse transcribed beforehand. Profiled with immunoSEQ multiplex PCR; TCRdb holds only in-frame clones, not every one. The sample includes 150,000 to 190,000 clones, over 9% of them seen just once. J is TRBJ2-5 and V is TRBV7-9; 7 bases match TRBD1. Sample: central memory CD4+ T cells from blood. This receptor was obtained from a man younger than 45 with type 1 diabetes. The CDR3 sequence: CASGDGTALSETQYF. The DNA of the CDR3 is TGTGCCAGCGGCGATGGGACAGCACTTTCAGAGACCCAGTACTTC. Variable domain in full (rest from reference TRBV7-9 and TRBJ2-5): DTGVSQNPRHKITKRGQNVTFRCDPISEHNRLYWYRQTLGQGPEFLTYFQNEAQLEKSRLLSDRFSAERPKGSFSTLEIQRTEQGDSAMYLCASGDGTALSETQYFGPGTRLLVL.